This T cell receptor (beta chain) derives from a study of somatic mutations in cytotoxic T cells in rheumatoid arthritis. For the study at large: The flow sorting of some V beta antibody-stained T-cell populations reached nearly 100% purity, and the sorted populations included V beta1+ cells sequenced for TCRB.

Per the germline V gene, CDR1 is MNHNS and CDR2 is SASEGT. V lost 6 bases and J lost 4, with 12 bases in between. The CDR3 extends over 13 amino acids. The data were produced by immunoSEQ multiplex PCR, yet TCRdb's version contains in-frame clones alone and is incomplete. Altogether about 20,000 clones are present, about 82% being singletons, with the ten largest covering approximately 17%. For this clone: Its antigen is not known.

Positive magnetic bead selection was used to isolate CD4+ and CD8+ cells; purity was checked by flow cytometry. Study results and caveats: Relative to age-matched healthy controls, rheumatoid arthritis patients did not differ significantly in CD8+ T-cell clonality. Statistical analysis of the slight TRBV07 underrepresentation in rheumatoid arthritis patients did not adjust for multiple comparisons.

This sequence originates from a woman between 50 and 59 years old in good health. Sequenced material: CD8+ T cells sorted from blood. This chain uses TRBV6-1 with TRBJ1-1; D is unresolved. CDR3 sequence: CASRNRGSTEAFF. CDR3 bases: TGTGCCAGCAGAAATCGAGGGAGCACTGAAGCTTTCTTT.